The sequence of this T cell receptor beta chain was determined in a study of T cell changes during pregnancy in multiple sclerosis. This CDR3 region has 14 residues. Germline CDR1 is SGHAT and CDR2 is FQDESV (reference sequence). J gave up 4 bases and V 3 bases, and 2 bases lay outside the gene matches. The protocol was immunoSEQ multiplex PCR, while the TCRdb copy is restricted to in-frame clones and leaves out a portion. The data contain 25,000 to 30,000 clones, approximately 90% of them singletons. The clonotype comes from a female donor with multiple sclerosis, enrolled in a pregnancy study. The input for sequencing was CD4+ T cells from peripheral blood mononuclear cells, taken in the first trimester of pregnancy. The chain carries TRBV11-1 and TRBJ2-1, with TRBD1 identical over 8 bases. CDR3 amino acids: CASSFQGAYNEQFF. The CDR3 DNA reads TGTGCCAGCAGCTTTCAGGGGGCGTACAATGAGCAGTTCTTC.